This record concerns one T cell receptor (beta chain) sequence. Under the authors' procedure: Researchers report that nucleated cell counts were estimated from reference gene primer amplification. This table comes from immunoSEQ multiplex PCR, and its TCRdb copy is limited to in-frame clones, with some not included. D and trimming were read from the DNA, whereas the V and J calls and clone size are those reported in that table. The table records some 82,000 clones, around 83% of them present only once. The J segment lost 2 bases and the V segment lost 7 bases, leaving 10 bases of the junction unmatched. CDR3 length equals 15 residues. The sample originates from a study of blood T cell repertoires in COVID-19. About the research overall: The United States, Italy and Spain provided the acute and convalescent COVID-19 samples.

This TCR came from an older man with active or convalescent COVID-19. The sample was peripheral blood. This chain connects TRBV6-7 to TRBJ2-7; 8 positions agree with TRBD1. TRBV6-7 is recorded as an ORF, its role being uncertain. The CDR3 DNA reads TGTGCCAGCACAACAAAGGACAGGGTAACCTACGAGCAGTACTTC. It translates to CASTTKDRVTYEQYF.